These 2 T cell receptor beta chains were all obtained from the same sample, sequenced in a study of T cells in women clearing cervical HPV infection. This table comes from immunoSEQ multiplex PCR, and its TCRdb copy is limited to in-frame clones, with some not included. The sample has over 20,000 clones. The sequencing input was blood buffy coat. These receptor sequences come from a woman aged 18 to 75 with a cervical HPV16 infection that either progressed to CIN3+ or cleared (not recorded which).

Concerning this clone: The CDR3 end lies 3 residues beyond the end of the read and is filled in from the germline J gene. The V call is TRBV20-1, the J call TRBJ2-5, with TRBD1 matching 7 bases. Germline CDR1 reads DFQATT; CDR2 reads SNEGSKA (reference sequence). This CDR3 is built from 11 residues. Trimming cost V 8 bases and J 3 bases; bases outside gene matches: 3. The sequenced CDR3 bases are TGCAGTCAGGGGACAGAAGAGACC. This translates into CSQGTEET. The whole CDR3 region reads CSQGTEETQYF.

As to this clone: The read finishes 3 residues shy of the CDR3 end, and the germline J gene is used to complete it. The genes are TRBV7-3 and TRBJ2-3, with 9 nucleotides matching TRBD2. The CDR3 runs to 16 residues. In germline, CDR1 is SGHTA, CDR2 FQGTGA. Trimming removed 5 bases from V and 0 bases from J; junction bases left unmatched: 6. CDR3 bases read: TGTGCCAGCAGCGGTACGGCGGGGGGGAGCACAGATACG. Translating gives CASSGTAGGSTDT. Given in full, the CDR3 is CASSGTAGGSTDTQYF. Full variable domain (remainder filled in from reference TRBV7-3 and TRBJ2-3): GAGVSQTPSNKVTEKGKYVELRCDPISGHTALYWYRQSLGQGPEFLIYFQGTGAADDSGLPNDRFFAVRPEGSVSTLKIQRTERGDSAVYLCASSGTAGGSTDTQYFGPGTRLTVL.